This TCR beta chain comes out of a study of shared clonotypes between healthy human individuals. As for this clone: What it recognizes is unknown.

The study, taken as a whole, reports: Deeper or shallower sequencing was expected to change how clonotypes are shared among donors. It was the non-shared clonotypes that had lower generation probabilities than clonotypes shared by all four donors.

The protocol was immunoSEQ multiplex PCR, while the TCRdb copy is restricted to in-frame clones and leaves out a portion. The sample shows 1,400,000 or so clones, 98% of them seen only once. V lost 5 bases and J 2 bases, leaving 17 bases between the germline ends. Germline-derived CDR1 and CDR2 are SGHAT and FQNNGV. There are 16 residues in the CDR3. The sequence was obtained from a man aged 25 to 45 in good health. The sequenced sample consisted of naive CD4+ T cells sorted from blood. The subset was: CD45RA+ positively selected. The V gene is TRBV11-2, the J gene TRBJ2-3, with D tentatively TRBD2 (5 bases). CDR3 loop: CASSTTPGKITDTQYF. The CDR3 nucleotides are TGTGCCAGCAGCACTACCCCCGGGAAGATCACAGATACGCAGTATTTT.